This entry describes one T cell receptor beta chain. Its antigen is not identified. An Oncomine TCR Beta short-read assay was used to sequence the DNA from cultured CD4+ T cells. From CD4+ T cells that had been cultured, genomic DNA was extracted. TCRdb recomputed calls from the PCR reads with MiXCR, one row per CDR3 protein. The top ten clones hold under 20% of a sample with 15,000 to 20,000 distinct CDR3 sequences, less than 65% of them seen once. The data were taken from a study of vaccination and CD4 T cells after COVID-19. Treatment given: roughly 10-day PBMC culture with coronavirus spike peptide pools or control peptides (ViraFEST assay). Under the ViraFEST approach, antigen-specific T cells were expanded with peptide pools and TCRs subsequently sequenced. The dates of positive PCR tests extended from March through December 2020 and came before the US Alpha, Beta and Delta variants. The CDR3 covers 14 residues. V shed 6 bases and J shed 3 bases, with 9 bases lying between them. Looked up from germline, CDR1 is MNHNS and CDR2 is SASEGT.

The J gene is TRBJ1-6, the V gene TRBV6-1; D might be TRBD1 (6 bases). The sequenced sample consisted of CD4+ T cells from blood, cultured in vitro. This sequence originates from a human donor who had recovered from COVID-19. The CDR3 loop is CASRPQGYNSPLHF. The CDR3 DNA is TGTGCCAGCAGACCACAGGGCTATAATTCACCCCTCCACTTT.